Shown below are 32 T cell receptor beta chains from a single sample sequenced in a study of shared clonotypes between healthy human individuals. It was CD45RO-negative cells, positively selected for CCR7, that made up naive CD8 cells, with terminally differentiated effector memory CD45RA+ cells excluded. TCRdb keeps only in-frame clones here, not all; method: immunoSEQ multiplex PCR. This sample has about 2.2 million clones, with just over 90% found just once. Specimen: naive CD8+ T cells from PBMCs. The receptors were gathered from a man between 18 and 35 years old in good health. Some clones in this sample may be carry-over from other donors' samples.

The chain couples TRBV2 to TRBJ1-5; TRBD1 agrees at 11 bases. Losses at the gene ends were 2 bases for V and 6 bases for J; bases not matched to a gene: 3. CDR1 is SNHLY and CDR2 is FYNNEI in the germline V gene. The CDR3 extends over 15 amino acids. This CDR3 is CASSERGTGGQPQHF. In nucleotides, the CDR3 is TGTGCCAGCAGTGAACGGGGGACAGGGGGTCAGCCCCAGCATTTT.

V gene TRBV6-5 combines with J gene TRBJ1-6; no definite D call. CDR3 length: 15 residues. The ends were cut back, 1 base at V and 8 bases at J, with 12 bases in the middle. Per germline, CDR1 MNHEY and CDR2 SVGAGI. The CDR3 sequence: CASSYFTSRDSPLHF. In nucleotides, the CDR3 is TGTGCCAGCAGTTACTTCACCAGTAGGGATTCACCCCTCCACTTT.

The chain has TRBV28 and TRBJ2-1; D uncertain. The CDR3 length is 16 residues. V gave up 1 base and J gave up 8 bases, with 18 bases separating them. Germline lookup yields CDR1 MDHEN and CDR2 SYDVKM. The CDR3 spells CASSLSSLTKRDEQFF. Written as DNA, the CDR3 is TGTGCCAGCAGTTTATCTTCCCTAACAAAACGGGATGAGCAGTTCTTC.

This chain uses TRBV7-9 with TRBJ2-1, with 8 bases that match TRBD2. The germline V gene has CDR1 SEHNR and CDR2 FQNEAQ (reference sequence). The CDR3 has 16 amino acids. The J segment lost 2 bases and the V segment lost 4 bases, leaving 7 bases of the junction unmatched. The CDR3 here is CASSSVGGLAYNEQFF. In nucleotides, the CDR3 is TGTGCCAGCAGCTCCGTTGGGGGACTAGCCTACAATGAGCAGTTCTTC.

The chain couples TRBV4-1 to TRBJ2-1; D uncertain. Germline V gene data show CDR1 as MGHRA and CDR2 as YSYEKL. The CDR3 is 16 amino acids. V was trimmed by 4 bases and J by 0 bases, leaving 13 bases between them. DNA of the CDR3: TGCGCCAGCAGCCTCGGGCTGCCGAGCTCCTACAATGAGCAGTTCTTC. Protein sequence: CASSLGLPSSYNEQFF.

The chain combines TRBV29-1 with TRBJ1-1; 8 nucleotides agree with TRBD1. V lost 7 bases and J lost 6; bases outside the gene matches: 10. The CDR3 length is 13 residues. The germline CDR1 and CDR2 sequences are SQVTM and ANQGSEA. DNA of the CDR3: TGCAGCGCTCTTACAGACAGGGGTGCTGAAGCTTTCTTT. It translates to CSALTDRGAEAFF.

The rearrangement joins TRBV7-8 to TRBJ1-1; the D is unclear. V was shortened by 1 base and J by 6 bases, with 15 bases between the two germline ends. The CDR3 has 15 residues. Germline loops: CDR1 SGHVS, CDR2 FQNEAQ. DNA for the CDR3: TGTGCCAGCAGCTTAGATGGGCGGGCTTCGGCTGAAGCTTTCTTT. Its protein is CASSLDGRASAEAFF.

The chain is built from TRBV6-5 and TRBJ1-2, with D uncertain. Germline V gene lookup returns CDR1 MNHEY and CDR2 SVGAGI. The CDR3 is made up of 15 amino acids. Trimming removed 7 bases at V and 5 bases at J, with 20 bases between. CDR3 in DNA: TGTGCCAGCAACTCCCGTGGGCGGACGGATTATGGCTACACCTTC. Encoded protein: CASNSRGRTDYGYTF.

This sequence joins TRBV2 and TRBJ2-1; 7 bases are a match to TRBD2. Germline CDR1 reads SNHLY; CDR2 reads FYNNEI. The CDR3 spans 15 residues. V dropped 3 bases and J dropped 3; count of bases not matched to a gene: 5. CDR3 sequence reads: CASSDWRELYNEQFF. The CDR3, as DNA: TGTGCCAGCAGTGACTGGCGGGAGCTCTACAATGAGCAGTTCTTC.

This clone was found a few times. The V and J genes are TRBV6-1 and TRBJ1-2; a weak D match, TRBD1 (6 bases). Germline V gene lookup returns CDR1 MNHNS and CDR2 SASEGT. V lost 6 bases, J lost 7 bases, and 15 bases lay in between. The CDR3 contains 13 residues. The CDR3 region has the DNA TGTGCCAGCAGCCCCCTGGGGGCCGGTGGCTACACCTTC. The encoded protein is CASSPLGAGGYTF.

This rearrangement joins TRBV15 to TRBJ2-7; TRBD2 agrees at 9 bases. V lost 0 bases to trimming and J lost 5 bases; unmatched junction nucleotides: 2. This CDR3 spans 14 amino acids. Germline CDR1 and CDR2: LNHNV and YYDKDF (reference sequence). CDR3 DNA sequence: TGTGCCACCAGCAGAGATGGCGGGAGGGACGAGCAGTACTTC. This gives the protein CATSRDGGRDEQYF. The full variable domain, its missing parts supplied by reference TRBV15 and TRBJ2-7, is DAMVIQNPRYQVTQFGKPVTLSCSQTLNHNVMYWYQQKSSQAPKLLFHYYDKDFNNEADTPDNFQSRRPNTSFCFLDIRSPGLGDTAMYLCATSRDGGRDEQYFGPGTRLTVT.

This clone turned up a few times. CDR3 sequence (DNA): TGTGCCAGCAGCCCTGAGCCGGAGCCCCACGAGCAGTACTTC. Encoded protein: CASSPEPEPHEQYF. This rearrangement joins TRBV21-1 to TRBJ2-7; the table assigns TRBD2, which was not confirmed against the DNA. TRBV21-1 is a pseudogene. The CDR3 runs to 14 residues.

The gene calls are TRBV19 and TRBJ2-2, with D hard to call. V was cut by 1 base and J by 7 bases, with 13 bases left in between. The CDR3 has 15 residues. Germline CDR1 LNHDA, CDR2 SQIVND (reference sequence). In DNA form, the CDR3 reads TGTGCCAGTAGTATAGTAAGGGAAAGGGTCGGGGAGCTGTTTTTT. The encoded protein is CASSIVRERVGELFF.

In this sample, this clone turned up a few times. CDR3 region: CASSSFSNTEAFF. In DNA, the CDR3 is TGTGCCAGCAGTTCCTTCAGTAACACTGAAGCTTTCTTT. This rearrangement joins TRBV27 to TRBJ1-1; no reliable D call. This CDR3 region has 13 residues. Per germline, CDR1 MNHEY and CDR2 SMNVEV (reference sequence). The V end was cut by 4 bases, the J end by 2 bases, with 8 bases between.

The chain is built from TRBV7-9 and TRBJ2-7; D unresolved. This CDR3 is built from 14 residues. The V gene lost 5 bases and the J gene lost 5 bases, with 16 bases spanning the gap. Germline assignment: CDR1 SEHNR and CDR2 FQNEAQ (reference sequence). The DNA for the CDR3 is TGTGCCAGCAGCCCCGAGATGGACCGGCACGAGCAGTACTTC. Its protein product is CASSPEMDRHEQYF. The full variable domain, in which reference TRBV7-9 and TRBJ2-7 provide the parts outside the CDR3, is DTGVSQNPRHKITKRGQNVTFRCDPISEHNRLYWYRQTLGQGPEFLTYFQNEAQLEKSRLLSDRFSAERPKGSFSTLEIQRTEQGDSAMYLCASSPEMDRHEQYFGPGTRLTVT.

Turning to this clone: Other DNA sequences within the sample encode an identical CDR3. This chain links TRBV25-1 with TRBJ2-7, with D maybe TRBD1 (6 bases). V was pared by 2 bases and J by 4 bases, with 6 bases between. The V gene's germline CDR1 is MGHDK and CDR2 SYGVNS. The CDR3 length is 12 residues. The CDR3 coding sequence is TGTGCCAGCAGTGAAGGACAGTACGAGCAGTACTTC. The encoded protein is CASSEGQYEQYF.

This chain joins TRBV7-6 and TRBJ2-1; 11 bases map to TRBD2. J lost 4 bases, V lost 3 bases, and 11 bases had no gene match. Germline V gene lookup returns CDR1 SGHVS and CDR2 FNYEAQ. The CDR3 loop spans 18 amino acids. The CDR3 DNA is TGTGCCAGCAGCTTCCTGGAACCCCTAGCGGGAGGTTACAATGAGCAGTTCTTC. Protein sequence: CASSFLEPLAGGYNEQFF.

The J gene is TRBJ2-1, the V gene TRBV6-5; D might be TRBD1 (5 bases). This CDR3 region has 11 residues. Germline CDR1 is MNHEY and CDR2 is SVGAGI. Deletions cut 5 bases from V and 9 bases from J, with 8 bases between. CDR3 loop: CASSGALEQFF. The CDR3 DNA reads TGTGCCAGCAGTGGGGCCCTTGAGCAGTTCTTC.

This rearrangement joins TRBV7-9 to TRBJ1-5, with TRBD1 matching 7 bases. Losses at the gene ends were 6 bases for V and 3 bases for J; bases not matched to a gene: 5. Germline CDR1 is SEHNR and CDR2 is FQNEAQ (reference sequence). The CDR3 contains 14 residues. CDR3 nucleotide sequence: TGTGCCAGCAGAGATGACAGGGTCAATCAGCCCCAGCATTTT. It is translated as CASRDDRVNQPQHF. The full variable domain, in which reference TRBV7-9 and TRBJ1-5 provide the parts outside the CDR3, is DTGVSQNPRHKITKRGQNVTFRCDPISEHNRLYWYRQTLGQGPEFLTYFQNEAQLEKSRLLSDRFSAERPKGSFSTLEIQRTEQGDSAMYLCASRDDRVNQPQHFGDGTRLSIL.

CDR3 bases: TGTGCCAGCAGCGTAGTAGCCCTCCCCTCGAACACCGGGGAGCTGTTTTTT. Its protein is CASSVVALPSNTGELFF. This sequence joins TRBV9 and TRBJ2-2, with D hard to call. V dropped 0 bases and J dropped 0 bases, with 12 bases sitting between them. The CDR3 sequence is 17 residues long. The germline gives CDR1 SGDLS, CDR2 YYNGEE.

This clone was recorded once. The chain carries TRBV29-1 and TRBJ2-1, with a weak D call TRBD2 (7 bases). V was pared by 3 bases and J by 7 bases, with 22 bases between. CDR3 length: 16 residues. Germline lookup yields CDR1 SQVTM and CDR2 ANQGSEA. CDR3 nucleotide sequence: TGCAGCGTTGAGGGGGGGGGCCCCTACTCCATTAATGAGCAGTTCTTC. It encodes CSVEGGGPYSINEQFF.

The CDR3 protein is CASSVADRAETQYF. The CDR3 nucleotides read TGTGCCAGCAGCGTAGCGGACAGGGCAGAGACCCAGTACTTC. The rearrangement links TRBV9 to TRBJ2-5; 8 nucleotides agree with TRBD1. This CDR3 has 14 residues. V was pared by 0 bases and J by 4 bases, with 2 bases of the junction left unmatched. Germline values: CDR1 SGDLS, CDR2 YYNGEE. The whole variable domain, remainder taken from reference TRBV9 and TRBJ2-5, is DSGVTQTPKHLITATGQRVTLRCSPRSGDLSVYWYQQSLDQGLQFLIQYYNGEERAKGNILERFSAQQFPDLHSELNLSSLELGDSALYFCASSVADRAETQYFGPGTRLLVL.

The chain uses TRBV7-9 and TRBJ1-1; tentative D call: TRBD1 (5 bases). This CDR3 has 13 residues. V lost 8 bases and J 3 bases, leaving 13 bases between the germline ends. Germline loops: CDR1 SEHNR, CDR2 FQNEAQ (reference sequence). DNA of the CDR3: TGTGCCAGCGCCGGGGGGTCTGACACTGAAGCTTTCTTT. This encodes CASAGGSDTEAFF.

Only one count was recorded for this clone. The rearrangement joins TRBV10-3 to TRBJ2-1, with D perhaps matching TRBD2 (5 bases). Germline values: CDR1 ENHRY, CDR2 SYGVKD. There are 11 residues in the CDR3. V was trimmed by 8 bases and J by 3 bases, leaving 5 bases between them. CDR3 nucleotides: TGTGCCATCGGACTCTACAATGAGCAGTTCTTC. This sequence encodes CAIGLYNEQFF.

The chain joins TRBV4-1 to TRBJ1-2, with a possible D match to TRBD1 (6 bases). Looked up from germline, CDR1 is MGHRA and CDR2 is YSYEKL. V lost 1 base and J lost 8, with 14 bases in between. The CDR3 loop spans 14 amino acids. The CDR3 nucleotides read TGCGCCAGCAGCCAAGTACAACAGGGCCTAGGCTACACCTTC. Its protein is CASSQVQQGLGYTF.

This clone was seen just once. The sample holds other DNA sequences that translate to the same CDR3. The chain has TRBV7-9 and TRBJ2-1; D remains ambiguous. The ends were cut back, 1 base at V and 4 bases at J, with 5 bases in the middle. The germline V gene encodes CDR1 SEHNR and CDR2 FQNEAQ (reference sequence). CDR3 length: 13 amino acids. CDR3 nucleotides: TGTGCCAGCAGCTTAGGAGAGTACAATGAGCAGTTCTTC. The encoded protein is CASSLGEYNEQFF.

The chain combines TRBV28 with TRBJ1-2; the D gene is possibly TRBD1 (5 bases). The CDR3 totals 12 residues. Germline CDR1 is MDHEN and CDR2 is SYDVKM. The CDR3 nucleotides are TGTGTTTTTAAGACAGCTAACTATGGCTACACCTTC. Translation gives CVFKTANYGYTF.

This chain uses TRBV7-9 with TRBJ1-5; D ambiguous. Trimming stripped 5 bases from V and 4 bases from J, with 12 bases between. This CDR3 is 14 amino acids long. CDR1 and CDR2 (germline): SEHNR, FQNEAQ (reference sequence). Here the CDR3 DNA reads TGTGCCAGCAGCCCTCCGACGGGAAATCAGCCCCAGCATTTT. This translates into CASSPPTGNQPQHF.

The V and J genes are TRBV27 and TRBJ2-5; 10 positions agree with TRBD2. CDR1 and CDR2 (germline): MNHEY, SMNVEV (reference sequence). V trimming: 10 bases; J trimming: 1 base; junction bases outside the gene matches: 9. This CDR3 is built from 15 residues. DNA of the CDR3: TGTGCCACCTCGCCCAGCGGGAGGGTCCAAGAGACCCAGTACTTC. This codes for CATSPSGRVQETQYF.

About this clone itself: The same CDR3 is also encoded by other DNA sequences in this sample. The chain uses TRBV27 and TRBJ1-5; D is ambiguous. This CDR3 has 13 residues. V was trimmed by 1 base and J by 2 bases, leaving 3 bases between them. Germline V gene data show CDR1 as MNHEY and CDR2 as SMNVEV (reference sequence). DNA for the CDR3: TGTGCCAGCAGTTTATGGGGCAATCAGCCCCAGCATTTT. Amino acid sequence: CASSLWGNQPQHF.

V gene TRBV27 combines with J gene TRBJ2-5, with D unclear. V was shortened by 1 base and J by 2 bases, with 14 bases between the two germline ends. The CDR3 spans 16 residues. Germline values: CDR1 MNHEY, CDR2 SMNVEV (reference sequence). The CDR3 DNA reads as TGTGCCAGCAGTTTATACGCCACGACTTCTCAAGAGACCCAGTACTTC. It specifies CASSLYATTSQETQYF.

In its sample, this clone was seen a few times. The chain links TRBV10-2 to TRBJ1-4; D call uncertain. Germline assignment: CDR1 WSHSY and CDR2 SAAADI. V was cut by 6 bases and J by 8 bases, with 7 bases left in between. This CDR3 has 11 residues. CDR3 region: CASRSGEKLFF. CDR3 sequence (DNA): TGCGCCAGCAGATCGGGGGAAAAACTGTTTTTT.